The 12 T cell receptor beta chains in this list originate from one sample, sequenced in a study of blood T cell repertoires in COVID-19. Assay used: immunoSEQ multiplex PCR; TCRdb lists only in-frame clones, some missing. The sample lists 85,000 to 130,000 clones; about 70% were seen once. Sequencing was carried out using peripheral blood. These receptors were collected from a human donor with acute or convalescent COVID-19. The donor label of this sample is uncertain.

The chain combines TRBV5-4 with TRBJ2-2; TRBD2 aligns across 9 bases. CDR1 and CDR2 from the germline V gene are SGHNT and YYREEE (reference sequence). V dropped 4 bases and J dropped 1; count of bases not matched to a gene: 8. CDR3 length: 17 residues. The DNA for the CDR3 is TGTGCCAGCAGCCCTAACGCGGGGGGGCTGAACACCGGGGAGCTGTTTTTT. This encodes CASSPNAGGLNTGELFF.

The V and J genes are TRBV7-6 and TRBJ1-6; D gene uncertain. The V gene's germline CDR1 is SGHVS and CDR2 FNYEAQ. V lost 2 bases, J lost 7 bases, and 12 bases lay in between. The CDR3 is made up of 15 amino acids. The CDR3 DNA follows: TGTGCCAGCAGCTTAAGCTCGCAGACAAATTCACCCCTCCACTTT. Protein: CASSLSSQTNSPLHF.

This rearrangement joins TRBV5-5 to TRBJ1-5; no clear D. The ends were cut back, 0 bases at V and 0 bases at J, with 10 bases in the middle. Germline CDR1 SGHKS, CDR2 YYEKEE (reference sequence). This CDR3 spans 16 amino acids. The CDR3 spells CASSLAPVYSNQPQHF. CDR3 DNA: TGTGCCAGCAGCTTGGCTCCAGTATATAGCAATCAGCCCCAGCATTTT. The variable domain in full, completed from reference TRBV5-5 and TRBJ1-5, reads DAGVTQSPTHLIKTRGQQVTLRCSPISGHKSVSWYQQVLGQGPQFIFQYYEKEERGRGNFPDRFSARQFPNYSSELNVNALLLGDSALYLCASSLAPVYSNQPQHFGDGTRLSIL.

This clone was counted only a few times. The chain is built from TRBV2 and TRBJ2-4; D possibly corresponds to TRBD1 (5 bases). V shed 7 bases and J shed 1 base, with 17 bases lying between them. CDR1 is SNHLY and CDR2 is FYNNEI in the germline V gene. The CDR3 extends over 16 amino acids. The CDR3 reads CASTRGRTGAKNIQYF. The CDR3, as DNA: TGTGCCAGCACTAGGGGCCGTACCGGCGCCAAAAACATTCAGTACTTC.

The chain employs TRBV3-1 (or the pseudogene TRBV3-2) and TRBJ1-1; a weak D match, TRBD1 (6 bases). The CDR3 is 16 residues long. Germline CDR1 reads LGHDT; CDR2 reads YNNKEL (reference sequence). The germline V and J ends were trimmed by 4 bases and 5 bases, with 20 bases remaining between them. The chain's CDR3 is CASSPDSWGRRTEAFF. In DNA form, the CDR3 reads TGTGCCAGCAGCCCGGACTCCTGGGGGCGAAGGACTGAAGCTTTCTTT.

V usage is TRBV9 and J usage is TRBJ1-1, with D possibly TRBD1 on 5 matching bases. CDR1 is SGDLS, CDR2 YYNGEE, per germline. The CDR3 contains 18 residues. Between the trimmed V and J ends, which lost 0 bases and 5 bases, there was a span of 23 bases. CDR3 in amino acids: CASSVVTGQFRSGTEAFF. The CDR3 region has the DNA TGTGCCAGCAGCGTAGTTACTGGACAATTTAGGTCTGGAACTGAAGCTTTCTTT.

The V and J genes are TRBV2 and TRBJ2-2; D is ambiguous. Germline V lookup: CDR1 SNHLY, CDR2 FYNNEI. This CDR3 has 13 amino acids. V shed 7 bases and J shed 0 bases, with 6 bases lying between them. The CDR3 sequence is CASTSPNTGELFF. In DNA form, the CDR3 reads TGTGCCAGCACGTCCCCGAACACCGGGGAGCTGTTTTTT.

This clone was counted between two and nine times. The chain has TRBV18 and TRBJ1-5; D unresolved. The CDR3 length is 14 residues. Germline V CDR1 and CDR2: KGHSH, LQKENI. V shed 2 bases and J shed 4 bases, with 9 bases lying between them. CDR3 in amino acids: CASSPTLNNQPQHF. Written as DNA, the CDR3 is TGTGCCAGCTCACCAACTTTAAATAATCAGCCCCAGCATTTT. Variable domain in full (rest from reference TRBV18 and TRBJ1-5): NAGVMQNPRHLVRRRGQEARLRCSPMKGHSHVYWYRQLPEEGLKFMVYLQKENIIDESGMPKERFSAEFPKEGPSILRIQQVVRGDSAAYFCASSPTLNNQPQHFGDGTRLSIL.

The chain combines TRBV7-8 with TRBJ1-2; the match to TRBD1 covers 12 bases. The CDR3 is made up of 15 amino acids. With V trimmed by 1 base and J by 8 bases, 5 bases remained unmatched. In germline, CDR1 is SGHVS, CDR2 FQNEAQ. CDR3 bases: TGTGCCAGCAGCTTAGGTGGGGACAGGGGGCGAGGCTACACCTTC. Residues: CASSLGGDRGRGYTF.

The chain recombines TRBV11-2 with TRBJ1-4, with 7 bases lining up with TRBD1. V trimming: 4 bases; J trimming: 7 bases; junction bases outside the gene matches: 12. There are 16 residues in the CDR3. The germline V gene has CDR1 SGHAT and CDR2 FQNNGV. The CDR3 sequence: CASSSYNTGVGEKLFF. CDR3 DNA sequence: TGTGCCAGCAGCTCGTACAATACAGGGGTGGGTGAAAAACTGTTTTTT.

This clone was seen at least ten times. At the DNA level, this CDR3 is encoded by other sequences in the same sample as well. V and J are TRBV7-6 and TRBJ1-5, with a possible D match to TRBD1 (5 bases). This CDR3 region has 15 residues. Germline values: CDR1 SGHVS, CDR2 FNYEAQ. Deletions cut 1 base from V and 4 bases from J, with 11 bases between. Here the CDR3 reads CASSLGGEGNQPQHF. The DNA for the CDR3 is TGTGCCAGCAGCTTAGGGGGGGAGGGTAATCAGCCCCAGCATTTT.

The chain employs TRBV3-1 (or the pseudogene TRBV3-2) and TRBJ1-1, with D uncertain. Trimming took off 0 bases at V and 6 bases at J, with 20 bases between the two ends. The CDR3 runs to 17 residues. The V gene's germline CDR1 is LGHDT and CDR2 YNNKEL (reference sequence). This chain's CDR3 is CASSQDVRPAIYSEAFF. CDR3 nucleotide sequence: TGTGCCAGCAGCCAAGACGTGCGGCCAGCTATTTACTCTGAAGCTTTCTTT.